The clone carrying this TCR beta chain was recorded once. Sequencing was performed with immunoSEQ multiplex PCR; in TCRdb, only in-frame clones are kept and a portion is missing. The sample holds about 120,000 clones; approximately 95% are singletons and the top ten take around 6%. This entry comes from a study of T cell changes during pregnancy in multiple sclerosis. The CDR3 runs 15 residues. J gave up 2 bases and V 5 bases, and 6 bases lay outside the gene matches. Germline values: CDR1 SEHNR, CDR2 FQNEAQ (reference sequence). V usage is TRBV7-9 and J usage is TRBJ2-3; the match to TRBD1 covers 8 bases. The receptor was derived from a female donor with multiple sclerosis, enrolled in a pregnancy study. This material consisted of peripheral blood, taken before pregnancy. The CDR3: CASSVRDRFTDTQYF. In DNA form, the CDR3 reads TGTGCCAGCAGCGTCCGGGACAGGTTCACAGATACGCAGTATTTT.